This T cell receptor (beta chain) is drawn from a study of response to subunit inactivated influenza vaccine. Study-wide results and limits: Authors suggested each seasonal influenza vaccination recruits few new T cells.

Germline-derived CDR1 and CDR2 are DFQATT and SNEGSKA (reference sequence). The ends were cut back, 8 bases at V and 0 bases at J, with 14 bases in the middle. The CDR3 has 14 amino acids. A single count supports this clonotype. Its antigen is undetermined. Using its own MiXCR run on the RT-PCR reads, TCRdb lists one record per CDR3 protein. The sample carries a few hundred thousand distinct CDR3 sequences, about 14% recorded once. This material consisted of PBMCs from blood, taken 11 to 12 days after vaccination. The sequence was obtained from a man aged 45-60 years who received an inactivated influenza vaccine. V gene TRBV20-1 combines with J gene TRBJ1-5; D is perhaps TRBD1 (6 bases). The CDR3, as DNA: TGCAGTACCAGGGACATTAATAGCAATCAGCCCCAGCATTTT. It encodes CSTRDINSNQPQHF.